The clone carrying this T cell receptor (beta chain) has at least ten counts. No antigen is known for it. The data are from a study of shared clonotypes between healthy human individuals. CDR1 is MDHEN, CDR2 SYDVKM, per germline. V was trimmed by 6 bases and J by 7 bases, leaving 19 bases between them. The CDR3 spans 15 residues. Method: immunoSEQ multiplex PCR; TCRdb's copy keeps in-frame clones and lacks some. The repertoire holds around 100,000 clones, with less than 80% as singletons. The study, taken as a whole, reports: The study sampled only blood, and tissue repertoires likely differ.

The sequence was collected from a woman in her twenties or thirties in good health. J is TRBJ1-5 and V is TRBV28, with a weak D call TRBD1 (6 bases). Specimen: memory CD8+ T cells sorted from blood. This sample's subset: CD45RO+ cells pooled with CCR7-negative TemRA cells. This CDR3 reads CASRPTGGRVQPQHF. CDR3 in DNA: TGTGCCAGCAGACCAACCGGGGGGCGAGTACAGCCCCAGCATTTT.